Given below is one T cell receptor (beta chain) in context. This sample is part of a study of spatial heterogeneity in lung cancer. Whole-study context: Untreated early-stage non-small cell lung cancer patients, roughly 75 in total, were the donors. Consistent detection of more beta-chain than alpha-chain sequences was observed. On average, each unique TCR and UMI combination appeared more than ten times in raw reads.

All TCR cDNA molecules were individually tagged with a unique molecular identifier. TCRdb re-analysed the 5' RACE reads in MiXCR, keeping a single row per CDR3 protein. The sample has around 110,000 distinct CDR3 sequences; 12% are singletons. Indicated time point: blood at routine non-recurrence follow-up after resection. Without sorting, whole RNA was sequenced from tumor, nontumor lung or frozen PBMC. The sequence came from a male donor with early-stage non-small cell lung cancer. This sample comprised PBMCs, obtained at follow-up.

In nucleotides, the CDR3 is TGTGCCAGCAGTTGGGAGGGGGCCTTAAGCTCCTACGAGCAGTACTTC. Encoded protein: CASSWEGALSSYEQYF. The chain employs TRBV6-6 and TRBJ2-7; D might be TRBD1 or TRBD2, each matching 7 bases. Germline V lookup: CDR1 MNHNY, CDR2 SVGAGI (reference sequence). The CDR3 spans 16 residues. V gave up 4 bases and J gave up 0 bases, with 16 bases separating them.